The 3 T cell receptor beta chains reported below all come from one sample, sequenced in a study of shared clonotypes between healthy human individuals. The assay was immunoSEQ multiplex PCR, and TCRdb's table has in-frame clones only and misses some. The sample holds approximately 2,200,000 clones, about 93% seen once. The naive CD8 fraction comprised CD45RO-negative cells positively selected for CCR7 and excluded terminally differentiated effector memory CD45RA+ cells. Source material: naive CD8+ T cells from PBMCs. The receptors originated from a man younger than 35 in good health. Some clones in this sample may be carry-over from other donors' samples.

The rearrangement links TRBV28 to TRBJ2-1; 9 bases align to TRBD2. The CDR3 has 16 amino acids. Germline V CDR1 and CDR2: MDHEN, SYDVKM. V gave up 3 bases and J gave up 2 bases; unmatched junction bases: 5. The CDR3 nucleotides are TGTGCCAGCAGTTTGGGGCTAGCGGGACCCTACAATGAGCAGTTCTTC. Translating gives CASSLGLAGPYNEQFF. The variable domain in full, completed from reference TRBV28 and TRBJ2-1, reads DVKVTQSSRYLVKRTGEKVFLECVQDMDHENMFWYRQDPGLGLRLIYFSYDVKMKEKGDIPEGYSVSREKKERFSLILESASTNQTSMYLCASSLGLAGPYNEQFFGPGTRLTVL.

The CDR3 sequence is CAISEAGEGTYEQYF. Here the CDR3 DNA reads TGTGCCATCAGTGAGGCAGGCGAAGGAACCTACGAGCAGTACTTC. The chain couples TRBV10-3 to TRBJ2-7; D remains unclear. V lost 2 bases, J lost 2 bases, and 13 bases lay in between. In germline, CDR1 is ENHRY, CDR2 SYGVKD. This CDR3 has 15 amino acids.

Concerning this clone: This CDR3 is also generated by other DNA sequences in the sample. The V call is TRBV7-9, the J call TRBJ1-2, with D tentatively TRBD1 (6 bases). In germline, CDR1 is SEHNR, CDR2 FQNEAQ (reference sequence). The length of the CDR3 is 13 residues. V dropped 3 bases and J dropped 2 bases, with 7 bases sitting between them. CDR3 bases: TGTGCCAGCAGCTTGGGGGCCAACTATGGCTACACCTTC. Its protein is CASSLGANYGYTF.